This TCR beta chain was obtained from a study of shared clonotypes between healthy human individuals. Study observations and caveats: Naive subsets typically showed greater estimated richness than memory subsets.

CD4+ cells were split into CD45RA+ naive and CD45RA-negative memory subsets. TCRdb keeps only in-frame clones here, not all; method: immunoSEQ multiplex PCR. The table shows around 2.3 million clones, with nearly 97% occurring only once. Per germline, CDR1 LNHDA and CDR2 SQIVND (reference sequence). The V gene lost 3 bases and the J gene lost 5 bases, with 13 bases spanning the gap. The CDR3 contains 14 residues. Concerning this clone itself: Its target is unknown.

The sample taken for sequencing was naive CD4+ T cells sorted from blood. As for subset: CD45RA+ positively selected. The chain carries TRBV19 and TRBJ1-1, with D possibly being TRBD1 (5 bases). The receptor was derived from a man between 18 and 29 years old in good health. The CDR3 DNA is TGTGCCAGTAGTATCTGGTCAGGGAGGACTGAAGCTTTCTTT. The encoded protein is CASSIWSGRTEAFF.